Listed below are T cell receptor beta chains from one sample, sequenced in a study of neurological immune-mediated disorders. TCRdb reprocessed the 5' RACE reads with MiXCR, giving one entry per CDR3 protein. The repertoire holds roughly 52,000 distinct CDR3 sequences, with 3% to 4% as singletons. The sample taken for sequencing was CD4+ T cells from blood. The receptors originated from a woman between 40 and 50 years old with multiple sclerosis. Both conserved end residues are part of each CDR3. A D gene is named only where the DNA matches it firmly. Clone size, where shown, is once, few, many, or a class for clones that have expanded.

v_call,j_call,d_call,clone_size,cdr3_nt,cdr3_aa
TRBV20-1,TRBJ1-2,TRBD1,many,TGCAGTGCGTCGGGACAGGGGGCGCCTGGCTACACCTTC,CSASGQGAPGYTF
TRBV2,TRBJ1-5,-,many,TGTGCCAGCGAGGTGGGGGGCTATAGCGCTCAGCCCCAGCATTTT,CASEVGGYSAQPQHF
TRBV5-6,TRBJ2-4,-,few,TGTGCCAGCAGCTTGGGGGCCGGAATAGCCAAAAACATTCAGTACTTC,CASSLGAGIAKNIQYF
TRBV10-3,TRBJ1-1,-,many,TGTGCCATCAAAGCCTCCGGGAACCAGAACACTGAAGCTTTCTTT,CAIKASGNQNTEAFF
TRBV29-1,TRBJ2-5,-,many,TGCAGCGTTTCCCCTAGTTCGACAGTGTCGTACCAAGAGACCCAGTACTTC,CSVSPSSTVSYQETQYF
TRBV20-1,TRBJ2-7,-,many,TGCAGTGCCGACCAGGCCCTCCTGGGGGAGCAGTACTTC,CSADQALLGEQYF
TRBV6-5,TRBJ2-3,TRBD2,many,TGTGCCAGCAGTTACTCGAGGCGGGGGGACACAGATACGCAGTATTTT,CASSYSRRGDTDTQYF
TRBV3-1,TRBJ1-6,TRBD1,many,TGTGCCAGCAGTCCCCAGGGGGCTAATTCACCCCTCCACTTT,CASSPQGANSPLHF
TRBV7-9,TRBJ1-2,-,many,TGTGCCAGCAGCTTTTTGGCAGCGGATGGCTACACCTTC,CASSFLAADGYTF
TRBV4-1,TRBJ2-3,TRBD2,many,TGCGCCAGCAACCTGGGACTAGTAGATACAGATACGCAGTATTTT,CASNLGLVDTDTQYF
TRBV3-1,TRBJ2-3,-,many,TGTGCCAGCAGCCAGGTTTCCCTCACAGATACGCAGTATTTT,CASSQVSLTDTQYF
TRBV7-8,TRBJ1-4,-,many,TGTGCCAGCAGCTACCTCGCCGGGAGTAGTGAAAAACTGTTTTTT,CASSYLAGSSEKLFF
TRBV20-1,TRBJ1-3,TRBD1,-,TGCAGTGCTAGAGATGCGAACAGGGGAGGAAACACCATATATTTT,CSARDANRGGNTIYF
TRBV5-1,TRBJ2-7,-,few,TGCGCCAGCAGCAGATTTGGGGACCGAACACCTTCCTACGAGCAGTACTTC,CASSRFGDRTPSYEQYF
TRBV6-5,TRBJ1-2,-,many,TGTGCCAGCAGTTACTCAGCGAACATTTTTAACTATGGCTACACCTTC,CASSYSANIFNYGYTF
TRBV29-1,TRBJ2-5,TRBD1,many,TGCAGCGTGGAGGGACAGGGGGTGGAGACCCAGTACTTC,CSVEGQGVETQYF
TRBV20-1,TRBJ2-7,TRBD2,many,TGCAGTGCTAGAGTCCCGACTAGCGGGGGGTACGAGCAGTACTTC,CSARVPTSGGYEQYF
TRBV15,TRBJ2-7,-,many,TGTGCCACCAGCCCCAAGTCAGGGAACTACGAGCAGTACTTC,CATSPKSGNYEQYF
TRBV5-1,TRBJ2-2,-,many,TGCGCCAGCAGCTGGGACGTCGCCGGGGAGCTGTTTTTT,CASSWDVAGELFF
TRBV11-2,TRBJ1-1,-,many,TGTGCCAGCAGCTTAGAAATGGGGGCGGGAATCACTGAAGCTTTCTTT,CASSLEMGAGITEAFF
TRBV2,TRBJ1-2,-,many,TGTGCCAGCAGTGAGGTGCCTAACTATGGCTACACCTTC,CASSEVPNYGYTF
TRBV6-5,TRBJ2-7,TRBD1,many,TGTGCCAGCAGGGGACAGCCTTCTTCTCTCGAGCAGTACTTC,CASRGQPSSLEQYF
TRBV18,TRBJ1-1,-,many,TGTGCCAGCTCACAGCGGACAAGCACAACGAACACTGAAGCTTTCTTT,CASSQRTSTTNTEAFF
TRBV20-1,TRBJ1-6,-,many,TGCAGTGCTAACACAGGGAGAAATTCACCCCTCCACTTT,CSANTGRNSPLHF
TRBV7-6,TRBJ1-5,TRBD1,few,TGTGCCAGCAGCCAAACAGGGGATGCAAATCAGCCCCAGCATTTT,CASSQTGDANQPQHF
TRBV2,TRBJ2-4,-,many,TGTGCCGGGACGGAGTGGGACAAAAACATTCAGTACTTC,CAGTEWDKNIQYF
TRBV3-1,TRBJ1-4,TRBD1,many,TGTGCCAGCAGCCAAGACTGGGGGATACAGGGGGAAAAACTGTTTTTT,CASSQDWGIQGEKLFF
TRBV28,TRBJ1-3,-,many,TGTGCCAGCAGTGAGCGGGGGAGTCTCTCTGGAAACACCATATATTTT,CASSERGSLSGNTIYF
TRBV20-1,TRBJ1-1,-,-,TGCAGTGCTAGGGCCCCAGACACTGAAGCTTTCTTT,CSARAPDTEAFF
TRBV5-1,TRBJ1-5,TRBD1,many,TGCGCCAGCAGCCCGACAGGGGTTGGCAATCAGCCCCAGCATTTT,CASSPTGVGNQPQHF
TRBV7-3,TRBJ2-5,TRBD2,many,TGTGCCAGCAGCCCTCCCCCCGGGACTAGCGGAATCCAAGAGACCCAGTACTTC,CASSPPPGTSGIQETQYF
TRBV20-1,TRBJ1-5,TRBD1,many,TGCAGTGCTAGTGAGGGGGCGGGTCAGCCCCAGCATTTT,CSASEGAGQPQHF
TRBV12-3/TRBV12-4,TRBJ1-3,-,many,TGTGCCAGCTTGCTAGCTGGAAACACCATATATTTT,CASLLAGNTIYF
TRBV11-2,TRBJ1-6,-,many,TGTGCCAGCAGCTTCGGGCCCTCGGATTCACCCCTCCACTTT,CASSFGPSDSPLHF
TRBV10-3,TRBJ1-1,-,many,TGTGCCATCAGTTCAACTTCTAGTTCCAACACTGAAGCTTTCTTT,CAISSTSSSNTEAFF
TRBV7-8,TRBJ2-2,-,many,TGTGCCAGCAGCTCTGGAGGGGAGTCGAGGGCCGGGGAGCTGTTTTTT,CASSSGGESRAGELFF
TRBV29-1,TRBJ1-1,TRBD1,many,TGCAGCGTTGAAGCTGTCGACAGGGGGCAGGAAGCTTTCTTT,CSVEAVDRGQEAFF
TRBV4-1,TRBJ2-3,-,many,TGCGCCAGCAGCCAGCAACCGGGGGGCACAGATACGCAGTATTTT,CASSQQPGGTDTQYF
TRBV2,TRBJ2-4,-,many,TGTGCCAGCAGTGAAGCGGAGAAAAACATTCAGTACTTC,CASSEAEKNIQYF
TRBV5-1,TRBJ2-4,-,many,TGCGCCAGCAGCTTGAGGCAGTTTGACATTCAGTACTTC,CASSLRQFDIQYF
TRBV5-1,TRBJ1-4,TRBD1,-,TGCGCCAGCCTGACAGGGGCTAATGAAAAACTGTTTTTT,CASLTGANEKLFF
TRBV6-1,TRBJ2-7,-,-,TGTGCCAGCAGTCGGCTAGCGACCTACGAGCAGTACTTC,CASSRLATYEQYF
TRBV6-1,TRBJ2-3,-,many,TGTGCCAGCAGTGAAATGAGGACGTATACGCAGTATTTT,CASSEMRTYTQYF
TRBV18,TRBJ2-2,-,many,TGTGCCAGCTCACGAAGTCAGGGAGTCACCGGGGAGCTGTTTTTT,CASSRSQGVTGELFF
TRBV18,TRBJ1-2,-,few,TGTGCCAGCTCACCTTCAGGATCTGATGGCTACACCTTC,CASSPSGSDGYTF
TRBV4-1,TRBJ1-2,TRBD1,many,TGCGCCAGCAGCCCCCTAGGGACAGCCTATGGCTACACCTTC,CASSPLGTAYGYTF
TRBV6-1,TRBJ1-2,TRBD1,many,TGTGCCAGCAGTGCCGGGACAGGGGGGTATGTTCGTGGCTACACCTTC,CASSAGTGGYVRGYTF
TRBV5-6,TRBJ1-4,-,many,TGTGCCAGCAGCTTGGGGCAGCCCAATGAAAAACTGTTTTTT,CASSLGQPNEKLFF
TRBV5-6,TRBJ2-3,-,many,TGTGCCAGCAGCTCAGGGAAGCCGCAGTATTTT,CASSSGKPQYF
TRBV18,TRBJ2-7,-,many,TGTGCCAGCTCACCGAAGGGTCTCTCCTACGAGCAGTACTTC,CASSPKGLSYEQYF
TRBV5-1,TRBJ1-1,-,few,TGCGCCAGCAGCTTGCCAGGGATCTCTGAAGCTTTCTTT,CASSLPGISEAFF
TRBV12-3/TRBV12-4,TRBJ2-3,-,many,TGTGCCAGCAGTTTATCCGTTACGCAGTATTTT,CASSLSVTQYF
TRBV10-3,TRBJ2-7,-,many,TGTGCCATCAGTGAGTCGGCAGGGGCCACCTACGAGCAGTACTTC,CAISESAGATYEQYF
TRBV29-1,TRBJ2-2,TRBD2,medium-sized,TGCAGCGTGGGGGGACCGGGACTAGCATCCGCCGGGGAGCTGTTTTTT,CSVGGPGLASAGELFF
TRBV20-1,TRBJ1-2,TRBD1,many,TGCAGTGCTAGAGATCAGACAGGGGGAGGCTATGGCTACACCTTC,CSARDQTGGGYGYTF
TRBV7-3,TRBJ2-3,TRBD2,many,TGTGCCAGCAGCTTATTGGGGGGGGTAGATACGCAGTATTTT,CASSLLGGVDTQYF
TRBV7-8,TRBJ2-5,-,-,TGTGCCAGCAGCCCACAGATGGGTTGGGGGACCGAGACCCGGTACTTC,CASSPQMGWGTETRYF